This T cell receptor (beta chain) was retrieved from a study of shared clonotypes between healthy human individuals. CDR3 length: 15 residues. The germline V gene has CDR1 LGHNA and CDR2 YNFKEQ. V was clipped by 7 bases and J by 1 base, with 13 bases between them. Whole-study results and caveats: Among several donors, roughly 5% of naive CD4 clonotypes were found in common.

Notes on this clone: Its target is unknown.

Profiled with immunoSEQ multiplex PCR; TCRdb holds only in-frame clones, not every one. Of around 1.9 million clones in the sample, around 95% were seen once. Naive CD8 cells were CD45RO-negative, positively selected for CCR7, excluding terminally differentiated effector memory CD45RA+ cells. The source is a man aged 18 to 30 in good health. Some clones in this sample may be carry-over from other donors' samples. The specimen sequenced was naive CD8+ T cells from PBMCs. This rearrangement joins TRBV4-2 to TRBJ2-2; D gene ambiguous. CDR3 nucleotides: TGTGCCAGCACCGTTTTGGACGGGAACACCGGGGAGCTGTTTTTT. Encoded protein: CASTVLDGNTGELFF.